Listed here are 2 T cell receptor beta chains from one sample, sequenced in a study of shared clonotypes between healthy human individuals. Data came from immunoSEQ multiplex PCR; TCRdb stores just in-frame clones and leaves some out. This sample has about 1.4 million clones; about 96% occur once, and the top ten carry more than 0.9%. The source material was naive CD4+ T cells sorted from blood. Subset indicated: CD45RA+ positively selected. The receptors here all came from a man aged 25-45 years in good health.

The chain combines TRBV18 with TRBJ2-5; D gene uncertain. This CDR3 region has 15 residues. The germline gives CDR1 KGHSH, CDR2 LQKENI. V was shortened by 3 bases and J by 1 base, with 12 bases between the two germline ends. CDR3 loop: CASSPRQQIQETQYF. DNA for the CDR3: TGTGCCAGCTCACCCCGTCAACAGATCCAAGAGACCCAGTACTTC. Filled out from reference TRBV18 and TRBJ2-5, the complete variable domain reads NAGVMQNPRHLVRRRGQEARLRCSPMKGHSHVYWYRQLPEEGLKFMVYLQKENIIDESGMPKERFSAEFPKEGPSILRIQQVVRGDSAAYFCASSPRQQIQETQYFGPGTRLLVL.

The chain recombines TRBV28 with TRBJ2-2, with 7 bases lining up with TRBD2. The V gene end was trimmed by 4 bases and the J gene end by 4 bases; junction bases not matched to a gene: 3. The germline V gene has CDR1 MDHEN and CDR2 SYDVKM. This CDR3 is built from 14 residues. The CDR3 loop reads CASSSGRVTGELFF. The CDR3 region has the DNA TGTGCCAGCAGTTCTGGGAGGGTCACCGGGGAGCTGTTTTTT.